This TCR beta chain was captured in a study of T cells in Graves' hyperthyroidism and ophthalmopathy. Study-wide points: Most thyroid clonotypes that were expanded above 0.001 also turned up in blood.

This clonotype was observed many times. Its antigen is not known. Germline V gene sequence: CDR1 SGHRS, CDR2 YFSETQ. Trimming pared 4 bases from V and 4 bases from J, leaving 24 bases between. This CDR3 has 18 amino acids. Researchers took RNA transcripts and amplified the TCR beta CDR3 regions from them. The HTBI primer set was used in a first-round RT-PCR of the TCR CDR3. TCRdb itself ran the multiplex PCR reads through MiXCR, one entry per CDR3 protein. The sample lists hundreds of thousands of distinct CDR3 sequences; more than 13% were seen once. Ophthalmopathy patients had moderate-to-severe active disease, CAS ≥3, NOSPECS ≥4, and disease duration under 3 months. On the basis of clinical symptoms, serum thyroxine and TRAb, thyroid ultrasound and orbital computed tomography, diagnoses were made.

V gene TRBV5-1 combines with J gene TRBJ2-1; possible D gene TRBD2, 7 bases. The source material was blood. This sequence was found in a man aged 50 or older with Graves' ophthalmopathy. The CDR3, as DNA: TGCGCCAGCAGCCTCAGGGGCACGAGGGGGGGGCCATACAATGAGCAGTTCTTC. Residues: CASSLRGTRGGPYNEQFF. The whole variable domain, filled in from reference TRBV5-1 and TRBJ2-1, reads KAGVTQTPRYLIKTRGQQVTLSCSPISGHRSVSWYQQTPGQGLQFLFEYFSETQRNKGNFPGRFSGRQFSNSRSEMNVSTLELGDSALYLCASSLRGTRGGPYNEQFFGPGTRLTVL.